One sample yielded the 26 T cell receptor beta chains listed below, sequenced in a study of blood T cell repertoires in COVID-19. The table came from immunoSEQ multiplex PCR; TCRdb's copy has only in-frame clones and leaves some out. The repertoire holds nearly 250,000 clones, with 75% to 90% as singletons. The sequenced material came from PBMCs or T cells enriched from blood (not recorded which). These receptors all come from a man in his fifties who had been exposed to COVID-19.

The chain is built from TRBV4-2 and TRBJ2-1, with D possibly being TRBD2 (7 bases). The CDR3 has 18 residues. Germline lookup yields CDR1 LGHNA and CDR2 YNFKEQ. Trimming removed 3 bases at V and 5 bases at J, with 23 bases between. CDR3: CASSHVKRGGLADNEQFF. In DNA, the CDR3 is TGTGCCAGCAGCCATGTAAAGAGGGGGGGGCTAGCGGACAATGAGCAGTTCTTC.

V usage is TRBV7-9 and J usage is TRBJ2-1; perhaps TRBD1 as D (6 bases). This CDR3 has 15 amino acids. Trimming took off 5 bases at V and 1 base at J, with 12 bases between the two ends. CDR1 SEHNR and CDR2 FQNEAQ come from the germline V gene (reference sequence). CDR3 loop: CASSGRDTSYNEQFF. CDR3 sequence (DNA): TGTGCCAGCAGCGGTCGGGACACGTCCTACAATGAGCAGTTCTTC.

This rearrangement joins TRBV5-1 to TRBJ1-6; D remains unclear. The ends were cut back, 0 bases at V and 0 bases at J, with 7 bases in the middle. CDR3 size: 16 residues. The V gene's germline CDR1 is SGHRS and CDR2 YFSETQ. The CDR3 protein is CASSLVGSSYNSPLHF. The CDR3, as DNA: TGCGCCAGCAGCTTGGTGGGGAGCTCCTATAATTCACCCCTCCACTTT.

The chain is built from TRBV18 and TRBJ2-1, with D possibly matching TRBD1 (5 bases). The CDR3 has 17 residues. CDR1 is KGHSH and CDR2 is LQKENI in the germline V gene. V lost 2 bases, J lost 3 bases, and 17 bases lay in between. The CDR3 reads CASSPGIGRDFYNEQFF. DNA of the CDR3: TGTGCCAGCTCACCAGGGATAGGCAGGGATTTCTACAATGAGCAGTTCTTC.

J is TRBJ1-2 and V is TRBV7-2; no definite D call. The V and J ends lost 5 bases and 5 bases respectively, with 18 bases between them. Germline V gene sequence: CDR1 SGHTA, CDR2 FQGNSA. The CDR3 sequence is 15 residues long. CDR3 sequence: CASSLGPILLYGYTF. Written as DNA, the CDR3 is TGTGCCAGCAGCCTCGGTCCCATCCTTCTATATGGCTACACCTTC. The full variable domain, rest sourced from reference TRBV7-2 and TRBJ1-2, is GAGVSQSPSNKVTEKGKDVELRCDPISGHTALYWYRQSLGQGLEFLIYFQGNSAPDKSGLPSDRFSAERTGGSVSTLTIQRTQQEDSAVYLCASSLGPILLYGYTFGSGTRLTVV.

The rearrangement joins TRBV18 to TRBJ1-6, with 7 bases identical to TRBD1. Losses at the gene ends were 4 bases for V and 9 bases for J; bases not matched to a gene: 0. The CDR3 is 12 residues long. The germline V gene encodes CDR1 KGHSH and CDR2 LQKENI. This chain's CDR3 is CASSHRGSPLHF. Here the CDR3 DNA reads TGTGCCAGCTCACACAGGGGTTCACCCCTCCACTTT.

This clone was counted once. This sequence joins TRBV3-1 (or the pseudogene TRBV3-2) and TRBJ2-1, with TRBD2 identical over 7 bases. The CDR3 is made up of 14 amino acids. The germline CDR1 and CDR2 sequences are LGHDT and YNNKEL (reference sequence). With V trimmed by 3 bases and J by 7 bases, 6 bases remained unmatched. CDR3 sequence (DNA): TGTGCCAGCAGCCAGGGGGGGACTCGGAATGAGCAGTTCTTC. As protein: CASSQGGTRNEQFF.

The chain combines TRBV11-2 with TRBJ2-5; the match to TRBD1 covers 7 bases. V shed 3 bases and J 4 bases; nucleotides not matched to a gene: 5. CDR1 and CDR2 (germline): SGHAT, FQNNGV. The CDR3 extends over 14 amino acids. This CDR3 reads CASSFDRVGETQYF. CDR3 DNA: TGTGCCAGCAGCTTCGACAGGGTTGGAGAGACCCAGTACTTC.

This chain connects TRBV18 to TRBJ2-5; D is possibly TRBD2 (6 bases). CDR3 size: 15 residues. The V gene's germline CDR1 is KGHSH and CDR2 LQKENI. Trimming left V 1 base short and J 1 base short, with 10 bases between. The chain's CDR3 is CASSPREAAQETQYF. The CDR3 DNA is TGTGCCAGCTCACCACGGGAGGCAGCCCAAGAGACCCAGTACTTC.

V is TRBV27 and J is TRBJ2-1; 8 bases align to TRBD2. Germline CDR1 MNHEY, CDR2 SMNVEV (reference sequence). The CDR3 is made up of 16 amino acids. Trimming took 4 bases from V and 4 from J; bases not matched to a gene: 9. The CDR3 loop is CASSSPPGGPYNEQFF. In DNA, the CDR3 is TGTGCCAGCAGTTCCCCGCCGGGAGGGCCTTACAATGAGCAGTTCTTC.

This chain links TRBV30 with TRBJ1-2; D not certain. CDR1 GTSNPN and CDR2 SVGIG come from the germline V gene (reference sequence). The CDR3 runs 14 residues. Trimming stripped 2 bases from V and 4 bases from J, with 14 bases between. The CDR3: CAWSRGAPGYGYTF. Here the CDR3 DNA reads TGTGCCTGGAGTCGGGGAGCCCCTGGCTATGGCTACACCTTC.

Comments on this clone: At the DNA level, this CDR3 is encoded by other sequences in the same sample as well. The V gene is TRBV7-3, the J gene TRBJ1-2; a possible D gene is TRBD1 (6 bases). Germline lookup yields CDR1 SGHTA and CDR2 FQGTGA. This CDR3 comprises 13 residues. V lost 4 bases and J 5 bases, leaving 11 bases between the germline ends. This CDR3 is CASSSGHGYGYTF. CDR3 nucleotide sequence: TGTGCCAGCAGCTCGGGACACGGATATGGCTACACCTTC.

The chain has TRBV9 and TRBJ2-1, with D possibly matching TRBD2 (6 bases). The V end lost 4 bases, the J end lost 6 bases, and 17 bases lay between the germline ends. Per the germline V gene, CDR1 is SGDLS and CDR2 is YYNGEE. The CDR3 has 15 residues. Here the CDR3 reads CASSPLAFGGNEQFF. Here the CDR3 DNA reads TGTGCCAGCAGCCCCCTAGCGTTTGGGGGCAATGAGCAGTTCTTC.

The rearrangement uses TRBV18 and TRBJ1-2; a possible D gene is TRBD1 (6 bases). V lost 5 bases to trimming and J lost 1 base, with 14 bases between them. In germline, CDR1 is KGHSH, CDR2 LQKENI. The CDR3 runs to 15 residues. DNA for the CDR3: TGTGCCAGCTCATTGACACAGGGAATTAACTATGGCTACACCTTC. It translates to CASSLTQGINYGYTF.

The gene calls are TRBV5-1 and TRBJ2-1; D is perhaps TRBD2 (5 bases). Germline V gene sequence: CDR1 SGHRS, CDR2 YFSETQ. The CDR3 runs 16 residues. The germline V and J ends were trimmed by 0 bases and 4 bases, with 14 bases remaining between them. This CDR3 reads CASSLVASSLYNEQFF. The DNA of the CDR3 is TGCGCCAGCAGCTTGGTCGCTAGCAGCCTATACAATGAGCAGTTCTTC.

The rearrangement joins TRBV11-2 to TRBJ2-5; a weak D match, TRBD1 (5 bases). The CDR3 is 16 residues long. Between the trimmed V and J ends, which lost 5 bases and 4 bases, there was a span of 20 bases. Looked up from germline, CDR1 is SGHAT and CDR2 is FQNNGV. The CDR3 nucleotides read TGTGCCAGCAGCCCCGGTCAGGGCCTGGTAGGAGAGACCCAGTACTTC. Amino acid sequence: CASSPGQGLVGETQYF.

CDR3 amino acids: CASSELGGGEKLFF. In nucleotides, the CDR3 is TGTGCCAGCAGTGAGTTAGGGGGTGGCGAAAAACTGTTTTTT. The chain couples TRBV6-1 to TRBJ1-4; possibly TRBD1 for D (6 bases). The CDR3 contains 14 residues. The germline V and J ends were trimmed by 3 bases and 8 bases, with 13 bases remaining between them. CDR1 MNHNS and CDR2 SASEGT come from the germline V gene.

Notes on this clone: An end of the junction differs from the germline gene, which may be a read error. The chain's CDR3 is CASREGFTGGQPQHF. The CDR3 DNA reads TGTGCCAGCAGAGAAGGGTTCACAGGGGGTCAGCCCCAGCATTTT. The rearrangement uses TRBV6-1 and TRBJ1-5; 8 bases are shared with TRBD1. This CDR3 is built from 15 residues. CDR1 and CDR2 from the germline V gene are MNHNS and SASEGT.

The count of this clone is one. The chain joins TRBV10-3 to TRBJ1-6, with unresolved D. The CDR3 is made up of 15 amino acids. The V gene lost 0 bases and the J gene lost 8 bases, with 11 bases spanning the gap. CDR1 ENHRY and CDR2 SYGVKD come from the germline V gene. The CDR3 bases are TGTGCCATCAGTGAGTCCCCGGGGAAAGATTCACCCCTCCACTTT. Translating it yields CAISESPGKDSPLHF.

This chain links TRBV7-2 with TRBJ1-6; tentative D call: TRBD1 (6 bases). V shed 1 base and J shed 8 bases, with 12 bases lying between them. The germline V gene has CDR1 SGHTA and CDR2 FQGNSA. The CDR3 is 15 residues long. The CDR3: CASSLEGGRDSPLHF. CDR3 sequence (DNA): TGTGCCAGCAGCTTAGAGGGGGGGCGGGATTCACCCCTCCACTTT.

V gene TRBV4-2 combines with J gene TRBJ1-4, with 7 positions matching TRBD1. Losses at the gene ends were 5 bases for V and 2 bases for J; bases not matched to a gene: 5. The CDR3 runs to 15 residues. Germline lookup yields CDR1 LGHNA and CDR2 YNFKEQ. CDR3 region: CASSFRGGTNEKLFF. CDR3 DNA: TGTGCCAGCAGCTTTCGAGGGGGCACTAATGAAAAACTGTTTTTT.

The chain couples TRBV5-1 to TRBJ2-1, with 7 bases that match TRBD2. The CDR3 sequence is 16 residues long. Trimming removed 3 bases from V and 8 bases from J; junction bases left unmatched: 14. Per the germline V gene, CDR1 is SGHRS and CDR2 is YFSETQ. CDR3 nucleotides: TGCGCCAGCAGCTATTATGGACTAGTCAACAGCGATGAGCAGTTCTTC. Translation: CASSYYGLVNSDEQFF. Full variable domain (outside the CDR3, taken from reference TRBV5-1 and TRBJ2-1): KAGVTQTPRYLIKTRGQQVTLSCSPISGHRSVSWYQQTPGQGLQFLFEYFSETQRNKGNFPGRFSGRQFSNSRSEMNVSTLELGDSALYLCASSYYGLVNSDEQFFGPGTRLTVL.

With respect to this clone: Other DNA sequences in this specimen translate into the identical CDR3. The V call is TRBV11-2, the J call TRBJ1-2, with D perhaps matching TRBD1 (6 bases). Germline V gene data show CDR1 as SGHAT and CDR2 as FQNNGV. V lost 3 bases, J lost 2 bases, and 7 bases lay in between. This CDR3 has 13 amino acids. Written as DNA, the CDR3 is TGTGCCAGCAGCTTCACAGGGAACTATGGCTACACCTTC. Translating it yields CASSFTGNYGYTF.

The count of this clone is one. The chain employs TRBV7-9 and TRBJ2-2; D not certain. Looked up from germline, CDR1 is SEHNR and CDR2 is FQNEAQ (reference sequence). This CDR3 region has 15 residues. With 5 bases removed from V and 0 bases from J, the gap between germline ends came to 10 bases. The CDR3, as DNA: TGTGCCAGCAGCCGTAGCAGAGCGAACACCGGGGAGCTGTTTTTT. This translates into CASSRSRANTGELFF.

The chain uses TRBV15 and TRBJ1-1; 8 nucleotides line up with TRBD1. V was clipped by 3 bases and J by 0 bases; unmatched bases: 12. Germline V gene data show CDR1 as LNHNV and CDR2 as YYDKDF (reference sequence). CDR3 length: 18 residues. CDR3 loop: CATSSPHRRTGMNTEAFF. CDR3 DNA: TGTGCCACCAGCAGTCCCCATAGGAGGACAGGGATGAACACTGAAGCTTTCTTT.

CDR3 nucleotides: TGTGCCAGCAGTTTATTGGGAATTCGCGCGGGAAATTCTAATGAGCAGTTCTTC. Protein sequence: CASSLLGIRAGNSNEQFF. J is TRBJ2-1 and V is TRBV27, with a weak D call TRBD2 (6 bases). The CDR3 has 18 amino acids. Germline values: CDR1 MNHEY, CDR2 SMNVEV (reference sequence). Trimming removed 1 base at V and 7 bases at J, with 23 bases between.